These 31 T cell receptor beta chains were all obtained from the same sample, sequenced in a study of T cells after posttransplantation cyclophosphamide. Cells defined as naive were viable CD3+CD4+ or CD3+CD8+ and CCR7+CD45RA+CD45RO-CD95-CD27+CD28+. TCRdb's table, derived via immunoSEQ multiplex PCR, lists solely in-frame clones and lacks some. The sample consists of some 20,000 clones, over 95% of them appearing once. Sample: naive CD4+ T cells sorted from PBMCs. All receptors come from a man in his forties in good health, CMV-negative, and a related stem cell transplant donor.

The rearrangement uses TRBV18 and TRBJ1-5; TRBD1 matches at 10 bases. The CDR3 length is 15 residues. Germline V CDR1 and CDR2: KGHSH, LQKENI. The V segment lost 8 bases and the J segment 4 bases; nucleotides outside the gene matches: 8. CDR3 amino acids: CASPLGQGLNQPQHF. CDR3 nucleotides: TGTGCCAGCCCACTGGGACAGGGGCTAAATCAGCCCCAGCATTTT.

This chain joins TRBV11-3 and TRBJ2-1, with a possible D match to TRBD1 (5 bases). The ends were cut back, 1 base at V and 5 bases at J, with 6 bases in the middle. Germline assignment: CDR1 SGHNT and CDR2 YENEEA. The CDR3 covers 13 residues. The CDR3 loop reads CASSLGQNNEQFF. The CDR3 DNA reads TGTGCCAGCAGCTTAGGACAGAACAATGAGCAGTTCTTC.

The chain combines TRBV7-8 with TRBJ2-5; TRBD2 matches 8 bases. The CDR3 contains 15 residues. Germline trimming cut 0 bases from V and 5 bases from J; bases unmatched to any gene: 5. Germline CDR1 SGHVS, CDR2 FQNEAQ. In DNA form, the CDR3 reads TGTGCCAGCAGCTTAGCGCGCGGGGGGTGGGAGACCCAGTACTTC. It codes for CASSLARGGWETQYF.

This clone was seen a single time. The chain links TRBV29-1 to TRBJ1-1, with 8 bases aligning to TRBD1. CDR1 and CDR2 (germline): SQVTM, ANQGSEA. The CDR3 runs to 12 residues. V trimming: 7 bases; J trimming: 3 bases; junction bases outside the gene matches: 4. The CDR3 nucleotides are TGCAGCGCGGACAGGGAGGACACTGAAGCTTTCTTT. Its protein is CSADREDTEAFF.

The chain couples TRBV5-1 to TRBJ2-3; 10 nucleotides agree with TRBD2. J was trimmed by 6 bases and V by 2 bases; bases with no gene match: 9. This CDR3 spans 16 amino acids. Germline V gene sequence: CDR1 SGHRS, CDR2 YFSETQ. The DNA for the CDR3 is TGCGCCAGCAGCTTAATGAGCGGGAGGGCCTGGGATACGCAGTATTTT. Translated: CASSLMSGRAWDTQYF.

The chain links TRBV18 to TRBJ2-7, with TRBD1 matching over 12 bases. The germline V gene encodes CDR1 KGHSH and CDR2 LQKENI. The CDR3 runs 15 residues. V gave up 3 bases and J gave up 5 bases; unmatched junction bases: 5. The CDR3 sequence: CASSPTGQGADEQYF. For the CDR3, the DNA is TGTGCCAGCTCACCCACGGGACAGGGGGCAGACGAGCAGTACTTC.

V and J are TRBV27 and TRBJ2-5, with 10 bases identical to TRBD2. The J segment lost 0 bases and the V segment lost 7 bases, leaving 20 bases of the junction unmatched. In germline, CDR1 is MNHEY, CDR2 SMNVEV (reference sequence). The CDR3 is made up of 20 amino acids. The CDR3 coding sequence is TGTGCCAGCACCCCTGGCGTCCAGCGGGAGGGACGCTCCTACCAAGAGACCCAGTACTTC. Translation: CASTPGVQREGRSYQETQYF.

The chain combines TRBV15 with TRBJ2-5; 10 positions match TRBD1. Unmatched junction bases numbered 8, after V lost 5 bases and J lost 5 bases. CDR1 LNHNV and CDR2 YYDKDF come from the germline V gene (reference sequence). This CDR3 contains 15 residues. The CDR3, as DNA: TGTGCCACCAGCGCCCGGGACAGGGGACGGGAGACCCAGTACTTC. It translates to CATSARDRGRETQYF.

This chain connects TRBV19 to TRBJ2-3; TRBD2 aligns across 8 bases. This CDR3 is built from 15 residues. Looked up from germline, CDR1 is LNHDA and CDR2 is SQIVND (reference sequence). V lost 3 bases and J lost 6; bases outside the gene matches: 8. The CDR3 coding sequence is TGTGCCAGTAGTATGGGACTAGGAGGTACCGATACGCAGTATTTT. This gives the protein CASSMGLGGTDTQYF.

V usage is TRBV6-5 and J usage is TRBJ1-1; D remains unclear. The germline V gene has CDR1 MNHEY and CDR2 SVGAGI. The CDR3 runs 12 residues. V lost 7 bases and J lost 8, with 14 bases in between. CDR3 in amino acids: CASTSPTAEAFF. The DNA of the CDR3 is TGTGCCAGCACTTCCCCAACAGCCGAAGCTTTCTTT.

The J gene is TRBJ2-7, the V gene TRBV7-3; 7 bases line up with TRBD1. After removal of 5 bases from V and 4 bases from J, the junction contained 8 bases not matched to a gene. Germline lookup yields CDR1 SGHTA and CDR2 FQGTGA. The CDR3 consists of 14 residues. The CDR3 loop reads CASSRQGGGYEQYF. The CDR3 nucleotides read TGTGCCAGCAGCCGACAGGGCGGTGGTTACGAGCAGTACTTC.

The CDR3 protein is CAISVSGGRSYEQYF. The CDR3, as DNA: TGTGCCATCAGTGTGTCCGGGGGAAGGTCCTACGAGCAGTACTTC. The chain uses TRBV10-3 and TRBJ2-7; possibly TRBD2 for D (6 bases). CDR1 is ENHRY and CDR2 is SYGVKD in the germline V gene. V dropped 4 bases and J dropped 1 base, with 14 bases sitting between them. This CDR3 has 15 amino acids.

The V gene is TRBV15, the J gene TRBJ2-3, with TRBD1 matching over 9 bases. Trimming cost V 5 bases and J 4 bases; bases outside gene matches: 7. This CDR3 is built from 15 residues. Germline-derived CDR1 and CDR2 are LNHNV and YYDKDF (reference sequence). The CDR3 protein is CATSARDRVADTQYF. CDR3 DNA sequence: TGTGCCACCAGCGCCCGGGACAGGGTTGCAGATACGCAGTATTTT.

CDR3 bases: TGTGCCAGCAGCTTCCCGCTTCGGGACAGAGTATACAATGAGCAGTTCTTC. Protein product: CASSFPLRDRVYNEQFF. The rearrangement links TRBV5-6 to TRBJ2-1; 7 bases are a match to TRBD1. V dropped 2 bases and J dropped 4; count of bases not matched to a gene: 12. This CDR3 comprises 17 residues. CDR1 is SGHDT and CDR2 is YYEEEE in the germline V gene.

The CDR3 loop reads CASSQAEGMAYEQYF. CDR3 DNA: TGTGCCAGCAGCCAAGCGGAGGGGATGGCCTACGAGCAGTACTTC. The chain employs TRBV28 and TRBJ2-7; maybe TRBD2 (6 bases). This CDR3 is 15 amino acids long. Germline loops: CDR1 MDHEN, CDR2 SYDVKM. V lost 6 bases and J lost 2, with 17 bases in between.

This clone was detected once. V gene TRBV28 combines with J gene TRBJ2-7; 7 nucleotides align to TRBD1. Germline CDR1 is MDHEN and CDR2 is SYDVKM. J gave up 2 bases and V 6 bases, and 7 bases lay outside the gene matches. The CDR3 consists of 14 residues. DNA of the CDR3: TGTGCCAGCAGCCAACCGGACAGGCCCTACGAGCAGTACTTC. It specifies CASSQPDRPYEQYF. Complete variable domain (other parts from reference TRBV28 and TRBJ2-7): DVKVTQSSRYLVKRTGEKVFLECVQDMDHENMFWYRQDPGLGLRLIYFSYDVKMKEKGDIPEGYSVSREKKERFSLILESASTNQTSMYLCASSQPDRPYEQYFGPGTRLTVT.

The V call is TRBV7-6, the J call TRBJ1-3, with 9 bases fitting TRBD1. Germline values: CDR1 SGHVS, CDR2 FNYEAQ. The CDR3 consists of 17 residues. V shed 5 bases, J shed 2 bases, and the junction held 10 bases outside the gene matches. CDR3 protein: CASSPDPGQGTGNTIYF. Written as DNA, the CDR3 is TGTGCCAGCAGCCCGGACCCTGGACAGGGGACTGGAAACACCATATATTTT. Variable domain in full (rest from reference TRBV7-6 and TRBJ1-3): GAGVSQSPRYKVTKRGQDVALRCDPISGHVSLYWYRQALGQGPEFLTYFNYEAQQDKSGLPNDRFSAERPEGSISTLTIQRTEQRDSAMYRCASSPDPGQGTGNTIYFGEGSWLTVV.

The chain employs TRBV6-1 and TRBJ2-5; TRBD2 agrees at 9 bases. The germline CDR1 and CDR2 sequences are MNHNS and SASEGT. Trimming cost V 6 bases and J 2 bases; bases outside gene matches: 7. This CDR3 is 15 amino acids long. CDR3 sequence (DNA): TGTGCCAGCAGCGCGACTAGCGGAGGACAAGAGACCCAGTACTTC. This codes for CASSATSGGQETQYF.

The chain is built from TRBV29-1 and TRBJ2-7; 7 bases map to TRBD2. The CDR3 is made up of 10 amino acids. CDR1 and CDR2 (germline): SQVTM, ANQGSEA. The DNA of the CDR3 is TGCACCGCGGGGGCCTACGAGCAGTACTTC. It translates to CTAGAYEQYF.

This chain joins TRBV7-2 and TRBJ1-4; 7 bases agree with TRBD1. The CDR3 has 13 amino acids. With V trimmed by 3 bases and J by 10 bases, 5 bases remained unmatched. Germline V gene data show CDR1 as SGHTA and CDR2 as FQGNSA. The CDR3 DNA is TGTGCCAGCAGCTTCAGGGACAGAGGAAAACTGTTTTTT. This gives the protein CASSFRDRGKLFF.

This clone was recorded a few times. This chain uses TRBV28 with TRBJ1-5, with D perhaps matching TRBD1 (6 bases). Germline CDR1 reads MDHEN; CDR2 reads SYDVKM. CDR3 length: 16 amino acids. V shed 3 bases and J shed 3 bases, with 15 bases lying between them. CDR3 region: CASSFIGQQFNQPQHF. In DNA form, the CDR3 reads TGTGCCAGCAGTTTCATAGGACAGCAGTTCAATCAGCCCCAGCATTTT.

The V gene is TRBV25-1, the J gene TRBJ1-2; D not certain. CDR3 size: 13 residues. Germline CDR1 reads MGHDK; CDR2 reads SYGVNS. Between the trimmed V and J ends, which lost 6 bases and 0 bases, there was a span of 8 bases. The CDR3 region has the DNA TGTGCCAGCAGGGGCCCTGCTAACTATGGCTACACCTTC. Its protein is CASRGPANYGYTF.

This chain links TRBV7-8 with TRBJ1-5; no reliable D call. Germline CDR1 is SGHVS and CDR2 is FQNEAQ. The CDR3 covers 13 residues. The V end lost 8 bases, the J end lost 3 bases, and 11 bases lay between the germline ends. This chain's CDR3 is CASARGNNQPQHF. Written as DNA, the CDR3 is TGTGCCAGCGCCAGAGGGAACAATCAGCCCCAGCATTTT.

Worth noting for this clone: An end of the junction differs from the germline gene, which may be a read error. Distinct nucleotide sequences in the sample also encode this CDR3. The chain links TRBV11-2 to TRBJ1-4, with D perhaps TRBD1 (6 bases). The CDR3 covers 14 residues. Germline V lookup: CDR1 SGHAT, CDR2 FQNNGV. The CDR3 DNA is TGCGCCAGCAGTTTTACAGGGACTAATGAAAAACTGTTTTTT. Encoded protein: CASSFTGTNEKLFF.

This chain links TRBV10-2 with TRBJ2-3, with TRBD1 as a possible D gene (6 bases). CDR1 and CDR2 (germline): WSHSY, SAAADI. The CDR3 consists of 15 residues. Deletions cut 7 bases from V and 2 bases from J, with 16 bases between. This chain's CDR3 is CASIDRRRTTDTQYF. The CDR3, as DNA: TGCGCCAGCATCGACAGGAGACGAACCACAGATACGCAGTATTTT.

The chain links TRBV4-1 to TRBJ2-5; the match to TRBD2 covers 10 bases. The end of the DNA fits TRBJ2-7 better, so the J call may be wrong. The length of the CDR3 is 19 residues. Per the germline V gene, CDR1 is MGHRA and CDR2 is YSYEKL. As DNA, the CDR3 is TGCGCCAGCAGCCAAGTTCTCGCTAGCGGGAGTCGGATAAAGCGCGAGCAGTACTTC. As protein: CASSQVLASGSRIKREQYF.

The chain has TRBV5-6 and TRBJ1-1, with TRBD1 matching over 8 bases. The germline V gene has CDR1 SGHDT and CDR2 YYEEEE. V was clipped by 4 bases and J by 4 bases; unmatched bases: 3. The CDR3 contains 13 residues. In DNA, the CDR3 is TGTGCCAGCAGCATCACAGGGGGCACTGAAGCTTTCTTT. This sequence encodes CASSITGGTEAFF.

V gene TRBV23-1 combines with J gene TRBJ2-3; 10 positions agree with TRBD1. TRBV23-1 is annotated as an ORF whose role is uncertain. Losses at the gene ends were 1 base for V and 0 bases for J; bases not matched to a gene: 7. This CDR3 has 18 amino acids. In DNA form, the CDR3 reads TGCGCCAGCAGTCAATGGCGCCGGGACAGGGGAAGCACAGATACGCAGTATTTT. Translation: CASSQWRRDRGSTDTQYF.

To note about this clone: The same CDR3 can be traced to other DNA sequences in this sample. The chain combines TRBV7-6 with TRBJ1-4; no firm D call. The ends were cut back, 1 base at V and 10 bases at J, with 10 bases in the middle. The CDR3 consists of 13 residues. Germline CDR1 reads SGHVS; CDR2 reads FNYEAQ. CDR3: CASSLGWARKLFF. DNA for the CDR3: TGTGCCAGCAGCTTAGGTTGGGCCAGAAAACTGTTTTTT.

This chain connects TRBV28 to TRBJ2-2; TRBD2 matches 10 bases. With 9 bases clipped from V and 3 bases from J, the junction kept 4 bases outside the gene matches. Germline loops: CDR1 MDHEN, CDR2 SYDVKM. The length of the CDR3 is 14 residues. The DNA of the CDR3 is TGTGCCAGTCGGACTAGCGGTGACACCGGGGAGCTGTTTTTT. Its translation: CASRTSGDTGELFF. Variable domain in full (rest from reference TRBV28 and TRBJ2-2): DVKVTQSSRYLVKRTGEKVFLECVQDMDHENMFWYRQDPGLGLRLIYFSYDVKMKEKGDIPEGYSVSREKKERFSLILESASTNQTSMYLCASRTSGDTGELFFGEGSRLTVL.

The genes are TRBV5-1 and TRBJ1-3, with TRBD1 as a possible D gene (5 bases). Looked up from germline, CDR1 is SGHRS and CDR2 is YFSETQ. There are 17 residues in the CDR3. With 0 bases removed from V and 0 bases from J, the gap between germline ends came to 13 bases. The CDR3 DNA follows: TGCGCCAGCAGCTTGGAGGGGACTGCCCTCTCTGGAAACACCATATATTTT. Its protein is CASSLEGTALSGNTIYF.